A single sample is the source of the 24 T cell receptor beta chains below, sequenced in a study of blood T cells in healthy people across ages (dated by TCRdb to the mid-2010s). The protocol used for the library was 5' RACE. Sequencing was carried out with an Illumina HiSeq 2500. The second PCR ran for roughly 7 to 11 cycles and used a J-beta primer mix along with a sample-barcoded 5' primer. TCRdb's own reprocessing of the public reads used fastp at Q25 and MiXCR and kept productive beta chains. Duplicate CDR3 protein sequences are folded into a single record with the most common DNA and genes. The sample contains 540,000 or so distinct CDR3 sequences, 27% of them found a single time. 15% to 20% of the sample is taken by the ten largest. The sequenced sample was blood. The source is a woman in her 70s in good health.

This clonotype was counted only a few times. This chain links TRBV12-3 or TRBV12-4 with TRBJ1-4; tentatively, D is TRBD1 (6 bases). V gave up 5 bases and J gave up 7 bases, with 23 bases separating them. The length of the CDR3 is 17 residues. Here the CDR3 DNA reads TGTGCCAGCAGTGCGAACACAGAGGGGGGTTACGGTGAAAAACTGTTTTTT. Residues: CASSANTEGGYGEKLFF.

The chain uses TRBV29-1 and TRBJ2-7; 7 bases fit TRBD1. Germline V gene data show CDR1 as SQVTM and CDR2 as ANQGSEA. This CDR3 contains 14 residues. Losses at the gene ends were 2 bases for V and 3 bases for J; bases not matched to a gene: 7. This CDR3 reads CSVENRGANYEQYF. CDR3 nucleotide sequence: TGCAGCGTTGAAAACAGGGGAGCGAACTACGAGCAGTACTTC.

CDR3 sequence: CASSFGVYQETQYF. The CDR3 DNA reads TGTGCCAGCAGTTTCGGGGTTTATCAAGAGACCCAGTACTTC. The chain carries TRBV12-3 or TRBV12-4 and TRBJ2-5; a possible D gene is TRBD2 (5 bases). V lost 3 bases and J lost 2, with 10 bases in between. This CDR3 comprises 14 residues.

This clonotype was counted ten times or more. The DNA for the CDR3 is TGTGCCAGCAGCCATCGACCGGGACTAGCATCAGATACGCAGTATTTT. This codes for CASSHRPGLASDTQYF. The rearrangement links TRBV13 to TRBJ2-3; 9 bases map to TRBD2. This CDR3 has 16 residues. The V gene end was trimmed by 5 bases and the J gene end by 4 bases; junction bases not matched to a gene: 10. Germline assignment: CDR1 PRHDT and CDR2 FYEKMQ (reference sequence).

The chain carries TRBV20-1 and TRBJ1-2; TRBD1 matches 7 bases. After removal of 6 bases from V and 8 bases from J, the junction contained 9 bases not matched to a gene. From germline, CDR1 is DFQATT and CDR2 SNEGSKA (reference sequence). This CDR3 has 12 amino acids. The CDR3 loop reads CSAIKGQRGYTF. DNA for the CDR3: TGCAGTGCCATAAAGGGACAGCGAGGCTACACCTTC.

The CDR3 loop is CASSNPQGSSTDTQYF. The CDR3 DNA is TGCGCCAGCAGTAATCCGCAGGGGTCCAGCACAGATACGCAGTATTTT. The rearrangement links TRBV5-1 to TRBJ2-3; TRBD1 might be the D (6 bases). Germline CDR1 is SGHRS and CDR2 is YFSETQ. The V end was cut by 5 bases, the J end by 0 bases, with 16 bases between. CDR3 length: 16 residues.

The chain combines TRBV19 with TRBJ2-5, with TRBD2 matching over 9 bases. Germline V gene sequence: CDR1 LNHDA, CDR2 SQIVND (reference sequence). This CDR3 contains 15 residues. J lost 5 bases, V lost 5 bases, and 9 bases had no gene match. CDR3 sequence (DNA): TGTGCCAGTAGTTTGCGGGGGGGATTTAGGGAGACCCAGTACTTC. It is translated as CASSLRGGFRETQYF.

Only a few counts were recorded for this clonotype. One end of the junction varies from germline; a read error may be responsible. The chain links TRBV9 to TRBJ2-3; 9 bases are a match to TRBD1. This CDR3 has 15 residues. Per germline, CDR1 SGDLS and CDR2 YYNGEE. For the CDR3, the DNA is TGTGCCGGCAGCGTAGTCGGGACAGGGACAGATACGCAGTATTTT. Its protein product is CAGSVVGTGTDTQYF.

The chain carries TRBV5-6 and TRBJ2-2, with 10 positions matching TRBD1. The CDR3 length is 16 residues. CDR1 SGHDT and CDR2 YYEEEE come from the germline V gene. V lost 6 bases and J lost 4; bases outside the gene matches: 9. DNA of the CDR3: TGTGCCAGCATGCCTCCCGGGACAGGGGTCACCGGGGAGCTGTTTTTT. Its protein product is CASMPPGTGVTGELFF.

The chain combines TRBV18 with TRBJ2-7; no clear D. Deletions cut 5 bases from V and 2 bases from J, with 7 bases between. This CDR3 is 12 amino acids long. CDR1 KGHSH and CDR2 LQKENI come from the germline V gene. The CDR3 is CASSGPTYEQYF. The DNA for the CDR3 is TGTGCCAGCTCAGGACCCACCTACGAGCAGTACTTC.

This clonotype showed up just a few times. CDR3 nucleotides: TGTGCCAGCAGCTGGGGCACGGCGGTCCAAGAGACCCAGTACTTC. It encodes CASSWGTAVQETQYF. The chain employs TRBV7-9 and TRBJ2-5, with a weak D call TRBD1 (5 bases). The CDR3 runs 15 residues. The V gene lost 4 bases and the J gene lost 1 base, with 13 bases spanning the gap. CDR1 is SEHNR and CDR2 is FQNEAQ in the germline V gene (reference sequence).

The DNA of the CDR3 is TGTGCCAGCACTTGGGGTTCTGGGGCCAACGTCCTGACTTTC. As protein: CASTWGSGANVLTF. The chain is built from TRBV6-5 and TRBJ2-6; D remains unclear. V shed 7 bases and J shed 1 base, with 8 bases lying between them. This CDR3 region has 14 residues. The germline gives CDR1 MNHEY, CDR2 SVGAGI.

The V and J genes are TRBV29-1 and TRBJ2-7; 9 positions match TRBD1. CDR1 SQVTM and CDR2 ANQGSEA come from the germline V gene. V gave up 6 bases and J gave up 2 bases; unmatched junction bases: 5. CDR3 size: 13 residues. In nucleotides, the CDR3 is TGCAGCGTACGGACAGGGGTTACCTACGAGCAGTACTTC. Translation gives CSVRTGVTYEQYF.

The genes are TRBV19 and TRBJ1-5; 8 nucleotides agree with TRBD1. Germline CDR1 reads LNHDA; CDR2 reads SQIVND (reference sequence). V trimming: 7 bases; J trimming: 7 bases; junction bases outside the gene matches: 12. The length of the CDR3 is 15 residues. The CDR3 coding sequence is TGTGCCAGTATTATTACCCAGGGGGCGAGGCAGCCCCAGCATTTT. Its protein product is CASIITQGARQPQHF.

The sample holds a few counts of this clonotype. The chain uses TRBV28 and TRBJ2-7; D is undetermined. From germline, CDR1 is MDHEN and CDR2 SYDVKM. The CDR3 has 13 residues. The V and J ends lost 10 bases and 2 bases respectively, with 15 bases between them. CDR3 protein: CATRTSSTYEQYF. In nucleotides, the CDR3 is TGTGCCACCCGAACAAGTAGCACCTACGAGCAGTACTTC.

This sequence joins TRBV12-3 or TRBV12-4 and TRBJ2-3; D may be TRBD2 (6 bases). The CDR3 extends over 15 amino acids. V was clipped by 7 bases and J by 6 bases, with 20 bases between them. The CDR3 protein is CASTVTGTATDTQYF. Here the CDR3 DNA reads TGTGCCAGCACCGTAACCGGGACTGCCACCGATACGCAGTATTTT.

The chain recombines TRBV7-2 with TRBJ2-5, with 8 bases identical to TRBD1. The J call is in doubt because the DNA end fits TRBJ2-1 better. The CDR3 covers 14 residues. CDR1 is SGHTA, CDR2 FQGNSA, per germline. DNA of the CDR3: TGTGCCAGCAGCTTGACAGGGGAATATAATGAGCAGTTCTTC. Its protein product is CASSLTGEYNEQFF.

In this sample, this clonotype turned up many times. The chain recombines TRBV5-1 with TRBJ2-5, with TRBD1 identical over 10 bases. Germline V gene data show CDR1 as SGHRS and CDR2 as YFSETQ. The junction had 4 bases not matched to a gene; V was cut back by 0 bases and J by 5 bases. CDR3 length equals 15 residues. CDR3 DNA: TGCGCCAGCAGCTTGGGGGGACAGGGGTCCGAGACCCAGTACTTC. Amino acids: CASSLGGQGSETQYF. Using reference TRBV5-1 and TRBJ2-5 for the parts outside the CDR3, the full variable domain is KAGVTQTPRYLIKTRGQQVTLSCSPISGHRSVSWYQQTPGQGLQFLFEYFSETQRNKGNFPGRFSGRQFSNSRSEMNVSTLELGDSALYLCASSLGGQGSETQYFGPGTRLLVL.

The gene calls are TRBV5-1 and TRBJ2-2, with D unresolved. Germline V CDR1 and CDR2: SGHRS, YFSETQ. This CDR3 has 13 residues. The V end was cut by 4 bases, the J end by 1 base, with 5 bases between. The CDR3 loop reads CASSEQNTGELFF. The DNA of the CDR3 is TGCGCCAGCAGCGAACAGAACACCGGGGAGCTGTTTTTT.

The rearrangement uses TRBV30 and TRBJ1-5, with D possibly TRBD1 on 5 matching bases. Per germline, CDR1 GTSNPN and CDR2 SVGIG (reference sequence). This CDR3 is built from 13 residues. The V and J ends lost 0 bases and 5 bases respectively, with 8 bases between them. The CDR3 is CAWSVQGYQPQHF. CDR3 sequence (DNA): TGTGCCTGGAGTGTCCAGGGATATCAGCCCCAGCATTTT. The complete variable domain, with remaining parts taken from reference TRBV30 and TRBJ1-5, reads SQTIHQWPATLVQPVGSPLSLECTVEGTSNPNLYWYRQAAGRGLQLLFYSVGIGQISSEVPQNLSASRPQDRQFILSSKKLLLSDSGFYLCAWSVQGYQPQHFGDGTRLSIL.

CDR3 in DNA: TGTGCCACCGCACTGGCTTACCAAGAGACCCAGTACTTC. It codes for CATALAYQETQYF. The chain joins TRBV6-6 to TRBJ2-5; D is unclear. The V gene's germline CDR1 is MNHNY and CDR2 SVGAGI (reference sequence). V was cut by 10 bases and J by 0 bases, with 12 bases left in between. The CDR3 covers 13 residues.

DNA of the CDR3: TGTGCCAGCAGCTTAGGTTCAGGGTTGGGTGAGCAGTACTTC. This sequence encodes CASSLGSGLGEQYF. The chain links TRBV7-2 to TRBJ2-7; possible D gene TRBD1, 5 bases. The CDR3 runs 14 residues. V was pared by 1 base and J by 7 bases, with 14 bases between. The germline gives CDR1 SGHTA, CDR2 FQGNSA.

CDR3 residues: CASSGLAGYNEQFF. The CDR3 nucleotides are TGTGCCAGCAGCGGACTAGCGGGGTACAATGAGCAGTTCTTC. This rearrangement joins TRBV7-3 to TRBJ2-1, with 12 bases aligning to TRBD2. Germline V gene data show CDR1 as SGHTA and CDR2 as FQGTGA. CDR3 length: 14 residues. J lost 4 bases, V lost 5 bases, and 0 bases had no gene match.

The V and J genes are TRBV4-2 and TRBJ2-3, with D maybe TRBD2 (6 bases). The CDR3 has 15 residues. Germline V CDR1 and CDR2: LGHNA, YNFKEQ. The V and J ends lost 4 bases and 1 base respectively, with 12 bases between them. The CDR3 DNA reads as TGTGCCAGCAGCCTAGGTGGGGAGGGCACAGATACGCAGTATTTT. Translating it yields CASSLGGEGTDTQYF.